The 26 T cell receptor beta chains below all came from one sample that was sequenced in a study of blood T cell repertoires in COVID-19. Assay: immunoSEQ multiplex PCR; the TCRdb copy retains only in-frame clones and omits some. Among fewer than 350,000 clones listed, about four fifths were seen once. The sequencing input was peripheral blood. The receptors derive from a woman aged 60-70 years with active or convalescent COVID-19.

The genes are TRBV18 and TRBJ2-5; D unclear. CDR1 and CDR2 from the germline V gene are KGHSH and LQKENI. With 3 bases removed from V and 5 bases from J, the gap between germline ends came to 7 bases. This CDR3 has 12 residues. The CDR3 DNA is TGTGCCAGCTCACCTTTCGCGGAGACCCAGTACTTC. Its protein is CASSPFAETQYF. Variable domain in full (rest from reference TRBV18 and TRBJ2-5): NAGVMQNPRHLVRRRGQEARLRCSPMKGHSHVYWYRQLPEEGLKFMVYLQKENIIDESGMPKERFSAEFPKEGPSILRIQQVVRGDSAAYFCASSPFAETQYFGPGTRLLVL.

A few counts support this clone. V and J are TRBV2 and TRBJ1-4; TRBD1 matches 8 bases. Trimming removed 8 bases from V and 8 bases from J; junction bases left unmatched: 10. Germline V gives CDR1 SNHLY, CDR2 FYNNEI. The CDR3 extends over 14 amino acids. CDR3 bases: TGTGCCAGCCACATTGACAGGGGAGACGAAAAACTGTTTTTT. This codes for CASHIDRGDEKLFF.

The gene calls are TRBV14 and TRBJ1-1, with D uncertain. CDR1 and CDR2 from the germline V gene are SGHDN and FVKESK. V shed 4 bases and J shed 1 base, with 16 bases lying between them. The CDR3 runs to 16 residues. Here the CDR3 reads CASSRSQGEGNTEAFF. The CDR3 DNA reads as TGTGCCAGCAGCCGTTCCCAAGGTGAGGGGAACACTGAAGCTTTCTTT.

The chain combines TRBV5-1 with TRBJ1-1; D gene unclear. The CDR3 has 15 amino acids. V lost 0 bases, J lost 0 bases, and 9 bases lay in between. The V gene's germline CDR1 is SGHRS and CDR2 YFSETQ. The CDR3 protein is CASSLDGYMNTEAFF. CDR3 in DNA: TGCGCCAGCAGCTTGGACGGGTACATGAACACTGAAGCTTTCTTT.

The CDR3 nucleotides are TGCGCCAGCACGGGACAGGGTTCCGGCTACACCTTC. Protein sequence: CASTGQGSGYTF. The chain is built from TRBV10-2 and TRBJ1-2, with 9 nucleotides matching TRBD1. CDR1 is WSHSY and CDR2 is SAAADI in the germline V gene. V gave up 7 bases and J gave up 8 bases; unmatched junction bases: 5. The CDR3 is 12 amino acids.

The chain carries TRBV19 and TRBJ2-3; no definite D call. The germline CDR1 and CDR2 sequences are LNHDA and SQIVND (reference sequence). The CDR3 runs 14 residues. V was shortened by 8 bases and J by 1 base, with 13 bases between the two germline ends. The chain's CDR3 is CASEYESGTDTQYF. The CDR3, as DNA: TGTGCCAGTGAGTATGAATCGGGCACAGATACGCAGTATTTT.

The CDR3 DNA reads TGTGCCAGCAGTTCCCTAGCGGGGGGCGTGAATGAGCAGTTCTTC. Encoded protein: CASSSLAGGVNEQFF. The chain uses TRBV6-5 and TRBJ2-1; 11 bases are a match to TRBD2. Germline V gene sequence: CDR1 MNHEY, CDR2 SVGAGI. The CDR3 totals 15 residues. Trimming took 4 bases from V and 7 from J; bases not matched to a gene: 6.

The table lists this clone with a few counts. This chain connects TRBV19 to TRBJ1-1; TRBD1 might be the D (6 bases). The CDR3 is 15 residues long. The V end lost 1 base, the J end lost 5 bases, and 14 bases lay between the germline ends. Germline CDR1 LNHDA, CDR2 SQIVND (reference sequence). The CDR3: CASSIAGVRGTEAFF. Here the CDR3 DNA reads TGTGCCAGTAGTATAGCCGGGGTAAGGGGGACTGAAGCTTTCTTT.

This chain joins TRBV27 and TRBJ1-1; 7 bases are a match to TRBD1. Trimming took 6 bases from V and 7 from J; bases not matched to a gene: 5. The germline gives CDR1 MNHEY, CDR2 SMNVEV (reference sequence). This CDR3 is 12 amino acids long. The chain's CDR3 is CASRTRGNEAFF. The CDR3 coding sequence is TGTGCCAGCAGAACCAGGGGGAATGAAGCTTTCTTT.

This clone was seen once. The chain employs TRBV5-1 and TRBJ1-2; possible D gene TRBD1, 6 bases. With 0 bases removed from V and 5 bases from J, the gap between germline ends came to 11 bases. Per the germline V gene, CDR1 is SGHRS and CDR2 is YFSETQ. CDR3 length equals 14 residues. CDR3 protein: CASSLEQTGYGYTF. The CDR3 DNA is TGCGCCAGCAGCTTGGAGCAGACAGGATATGGCTACACCTTC.

This chain uses TRBV9 with TRBJ2-3, with 11 bases aligning to TRBD2. Germline CDR1 SGDLS, CDR2 YYNGEE. This CDR3 is 17 amino acids long. Trimming removed 0 bases from V and 8 bases from J; junction bases left unmatched: 11. In nucleotides, the CDR3 is TGTGCCAGCAGCGTAGTGGGAGGGACTAGCGGCGGAGGTACGCAGTATTTT. Protein: CASSVVGGTSGGGTQYF.

Ten or more counts support this clone. The chain uses TRBV7-9 and TRBJ1-5; a weak D match, TRBD1 (5 bases). Trimming took off 5 bases at V and 3 bases at J, with 17 bases between the two ends. The CDR3 spans 16 residues. CDR1 SEHNR and CDR2 FQNEAQ come from the germline V gene (reference sequence). Here the CDR3 DNA reads TGTGCCAGCAGCCCCGGGGGATTTACCCTCAATCAGCCCCAGCATTTT. Its protein is CASSPGGFTLNQPQHF.

This chain links TRBV10-2 with TRBJ1-1; tentatively, D is TRBD1 (5 bases). V was clipped by 6 bases and J by 1 base, with 6 bases between them. This CDR3 is built from 12 residues. Germline values: CDR1 WSHSY, CDR2 SAAADI. The CDR3 protein is CASRGQNTEAFF. CDR3 bases: TGCGCCAGCAGGGGGCAGAACACTGAAGCTTTCTTT.

The rearrangement joins TRBV13 to TRBJ1-2, with 7 bases lining up with TRBD1. The CDR3 has 15 residues. After removal of 0 bases from V and 8 bases from J, the junction contained 9 bases not matched to a gene. Germline assignment: CDR1 PRHDT and CDR2 FYEKMQ (reference sequence). This CDR3 is CASSLGLGQPIGYTF. The CDR3 DNA sequence: TGTGCCAGCAGCTTAGGCCTGGGACAGCCAATCGGCTACACCTTC.

The chain combines TRBV5-5 with TRBJ2-1; D possibly corresponds to TRBD1 (5 bases). There are 17 residues in the CDR3. Looked up from germline, CDR1 is SGHKS and CDR2 is YYEKEE (reference sequence). Trimming cost V 4 bases and J 4 bases, with 21 bases left between them. As DNA, the CDR3 is TGTGCCAGCAGCCCTATGACGCAGGGTGAGACTTACAATGAGCAGTTCTTC. Its translation is CASSPMTQGETYNEQFF.

The chain links TRBV5-1 to TRBJ2-7; tentative D call: TRBD2 (5 bases). In germline, CDR1 is SGHRS, CDR2 YFSETQ. V lost 0 bases to trimming and J lost 4 bases, with 14 bases between them. This CDR3 comprises 15 residues. The CDR3 loop reads CASSLDGVTIYEQYF. For the CDR3, the DNA is TGCGCCAGCAGCTTGGACGGGGTGACGATATACGAGCAGTACTTC. Using reference TRBV5-1 and TRBJ2-7 for the parts outside the CDR3, the full variable domain is KAGVTQTPRYLIKTRGQQVTLSCSPISGHRSVSWYQQTPGQGLQFLFEYFSETQRNKGNFPGRFSGRQFSNSRSEMNVSTLELGDSALYLCASSLDGVTIYEQYFGPGTRLTVT.

V is TRBV4-3 and J is TRBJ1-1, with D hard to call. The V end was cut by 3 bases, the J end by 5 bases, with 16 bases between. The V gene's germline CDR1 is LGHNA and CDR2 YSLEER. This CDR3 is built from 15 residues. The CDR3 reads CASSQASGALTEAFF. The CDR3 nucleotides read TGCGCCAGCAGCCAGGCTAGCGGAGCCTTAACTGAAGCTTTCTTT.

Only a few counts were recorded for this clone. This chain links TRBV2 with TRBJ1-5, with 8 bases fitting TRBD1. Per germline, CDR1 SNHLY and CDR2 FYNNEI. This CDR3 region has 13 residues. V lost 6 bases to trimming and J lost 7 bases; unmatched junction nucleotides: 5. CDR3 region: CASRGTGGQPQHF. The CDR3 coding sequence is TGTGCCAGCAGGGGGACAGGCGGCCAGCCCCAGCATTTT.

The V call is TRBV5-6, the J call TRBJ2-7, with D maybe TRBD2 (5 bases). The V gene's germline CDR1 is SGHDT and CDR2 YYEEEE. V was trimmed by 4 bases and J by 4 bases, leaving 9 bases between them. This CDR3 region has 12 residues. The CDR3 here is CASSASGYEQYF. CDR3 coding DNA: TGTGCCAGCAGCGCCTCGGGATACGAGCAGTACTTC. Complete variable domain (other parts from reference TRBV5-6 and TRBJ2-7): DAGVTQSPTHLIKTRGQQVTLRCSPKSGHDTVSWYQQALGQGPQFIFQYYEEEERQRGNFPDRFSGHQFPNYSSELNVNALLLGDSALYLCASSASGYEQYFGPGTRLTVT.

The rearrangement links TRBV10-3 to TRBJ2-5; TRBD2 aligns across 7 bases. CDR1 ENHRY and CDR2 SYGVKD come from the germline V gene. V trimming: 3 bases; J trimming: 1 base; junction bases outside the gene matches: 2. The CDR3 runs to 14 residues. The CDR3 protein is CAISDWTSQETQYF. CDR3 bases: TGTGCCATCAGTGACTGGACTAGCCAAGAGACCCAGTACTTC.

J is TRBJ1-2 and V is TRBV7-6; 9 bases line up with TRBD1. The CDR3 sequence is 13 residues long. Germline V gene sequence: CDR1 SGHVS, CDR2 FNYEAQ. Unmatched junction bases numbered 5, after V lost 8 bases and J lost 4 bases. Here the CDR3 DNA reads TGTGCCAGCGCGGGACAGGGACCCTATGGCTACACCTTC. The encoded protein is CASAGQGPYGYTF.

The chain links TRBV24-1 to TRBJ2-1; 8 positions match TRBD1. The CDR3 is 13 residues long. Germline V gene data show CDR1 as KGHDR and CDR2 as SFDVKD. Trimming removed 9 bases from V and 7 bases from J; junction bases left unmatched: 7. The CDR3 DNA reads as TGTGCCACCCGGCAGGGGGCGTCGAATGAGCAGTTCTTC. Amino acid sequence: CATRQGASNEQFF.

The chain is built from TRBV2 and TRBJ2-7; 7 positions agree with TRBD2. V trimming: 2 bases; J trimming: 0 bases; junction bases outside the gene matches: 4. This CDR3 comprises 15 residues. CDR1 is SNHLY and CDR2 is FYNNEI in the germline V gene. In DNA, the CDR3 is TGTGCCAGCAGTGAACAGGCGGGAGCCTCCTACGAGCAGTACTTC. It yields the protein CASSEQAGASYEQYF.

In its sample, this clone was seen once. The V call is TRBV7-9, the J call TRBJ2-7, with D perhaps TRBD2 (7 bases). Trimming took off 3 bases at V and 5 bases at J, with 17 bases between the two ends. Germline CDR1 SEHNR, CDR2 FQNEAQ (reference sequence). The CDR3 extends over 15 amino acids. CDR3 in amino acids: CASSFRSGGPDEQYF. DNA of the CDR3: TGTGCCAGCAGCTTCCGATCCGGGGGGCCCGACGAGCAGTACTTC.

This clone was seen a single time. The chain couples TRBV29-1 to TRBJ1-2, with 7 bases identical to TRBD1. The CDR3 covers 17 residues. The germline gives CDR1 SQVTM, CDR2 ANQGSEA. V lost 1 base, J lost 1 base, and 12 bases stayed unmatched. The CDR3: CSVEGIGTATFNYGYTF. CDR3 DNA sequence: TGCAGCGTTGAAGGCATAGGGACAGCGACTTTTAACTATGGCTACACCTTC.

The chain carries TRBV3-1 (or the pseudogene TRBV3-2) and TRBJ2-5; 12 nucleotides line up with TRBD2. With 3 bases clipped from V and 4 bases from J, the junction kept 12 bases outside the gene matches. The CDR3 runs to 18 residues. Germline V gene sequence: CDR1 LGHDT, CDR2 YNNKEL (reference sequence). CDR3 DNA sequence: TGTGCCAGCAGCCAGACCCAACTAGCGGGGGGATGGGGAGAGACCCAGTACTTC. Protein product: CASSQTQLAGGWGETQYF.